The table lists the clone carrying this TCR beta chain with a count of one. This entry comes from a study of blood T cell repertoires in COVID-19. Overall study context: Collection of acute and convalescent COVID-19 samples took place in the United States, Italy and Spain. T cells, B-cell-depleted T cells, or PBMCs provided the cDNA or gDNA that served as material.

Authors' analysis steps: Amplified reference gene primers provided the basis for estimating nucleated cell counts. The method was immunoSEQ multiplex PCR; TCRdb's version includes in-frame clones alone and lacks a portion of them. D and trimming come from the DNA, and the V and J calls and clone size come from that table. This table holds over 70,000 clones, approximately 80% found once. This CDR3 contains 13 residues. Germline assignment: CDR1 LNHDA and CDR2 SQIVND (reference sequence). Trimming shortened V by 3 bases and J by 4 bases, and 9 bases separated the two germline ends. The sequenced sample was peripheral blood. The chain recombines TRBV19 with TRBJ1-1; D remains unclear. This clonotype originated in a woman over 75 with acute or convalescent COVID-19. CDR3 bases: TGTGCCAGTAGTATCGAGGGATTCACTGAAGCTTTCTTT. It is translated as CASSIEGFTEAFF. Using reference TRBV19 and TRBJ1-1 for the parts outside the CDR3, the full variable domain is DGGITQSPKYLFRKEGQNVTLSCEQNLNHDAMYWYRQDPGQGLRLIYYSQIVNDFQKGDIAEGYSVSREKKESFPLTVTSAQKNPTAFYLCASSIEGFTEAFFGQGTRLTVV.